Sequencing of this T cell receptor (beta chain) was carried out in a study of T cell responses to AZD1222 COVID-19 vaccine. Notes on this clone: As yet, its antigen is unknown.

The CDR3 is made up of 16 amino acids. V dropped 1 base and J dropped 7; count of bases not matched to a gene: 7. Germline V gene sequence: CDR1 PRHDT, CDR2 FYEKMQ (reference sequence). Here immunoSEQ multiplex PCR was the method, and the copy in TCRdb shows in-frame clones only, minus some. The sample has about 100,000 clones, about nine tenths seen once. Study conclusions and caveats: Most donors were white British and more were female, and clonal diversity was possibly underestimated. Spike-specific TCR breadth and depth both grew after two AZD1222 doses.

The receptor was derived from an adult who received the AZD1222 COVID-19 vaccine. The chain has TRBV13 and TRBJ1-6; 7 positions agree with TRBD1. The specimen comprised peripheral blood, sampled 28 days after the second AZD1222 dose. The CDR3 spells CASSLVQGVGNSPLHF. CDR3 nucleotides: TGTGCCAGCAGCTTAGTCCAGGGGGTGGGGAATTCACCCCTCCACTTT.